This TCR beta chain was recovered during a study of shared clonotypes between healthy human individuals. Study results and limitations: The donor pool, a small one, limited the genetic and exposure-history diversity represented. All-four-donor shared clonotypes had higher generation probabilities than non-shared clonotypes did.

Concerning this clone: What it binds is not known.

This CDR3 has 17 amino acids. The V and J ends lost 2 bases and 1 base, in that order; junction bases with no gene match: 7. Germline values: CDR1 SGHRS, CDR2 YFSETQ. Measured with immunoSEQ multiplex PCR; TCRdb has only the in-frame clones, and not every one. The sample has 550,000 to 850,000 clones; around two thirds are singletons. Sequencing was carried out using memory CD4+ T cells sorted from blood. Subset of the sample: CD45RA-negative fraction. The receptor was derived from a woman in her 30s in good health. The chain couples TRBV5-1 to TRBJ2-7, with 12 positions matching TRBD2. The CDR3 region has the DNA TGCGCCAGCAGCTTTCCCACTAGCGGGAGGATATCCTACGAGCAGTACTTC. Translating it yields CASSFPTSGRISYEQYF.